The present entry profiles one TCR beta chain with its context. Its antigen is unknown. The data belong to a study of T cell responses to AZD1222 COVID-19 vaccine. Study-level points and caveats: Donors were mostly white British, more females; clonal diversity possibly underestimated. The number of AZD1222 recipients seropositive at baseline was only 5 to 7. The reported proportion of spike-specific TCRs targeting unmutated variant regions was nearly half.

Sequenced by immunoSEQ multiplex PCR; TCRdb stores in-frame clones only, minus some. The table has 58,000 or so clones, 86% seen once. CDR1 and CDR2 from the germline V gene are KGHSH and LQKENI. The CDR3 spans 15 residues. Losses at the gene ends were 0 bases for V and 5 bases for J; bases not matched to a gene: 4. The sequenced sample was peripheral blood, obtained 28 days after the second AZD1222 dose. This sequence joins TRBV18 and TRBJ2-1; 7 nucleotides align to TRBD2. The sequence was obtained from an adult who received the AZD1222 COVID-19 vaccine. The CDR3 DNA follows: TGTGCCAGCTCACCACCCGGGCTAGCGGACAATGAGCAGTTCTTC. It specifies CASSPPGLADNEQFF.